Listed below are T cell receptor beta chains from one sample, sequenced in a study of OX40 agonist ivuxolimab in advanced cancers. Sequenced by immunoSEQ multiplex PCR; TCRdb stores in-frame clones only, minus some. The data show roughly 48,000 clones, about 83% seen once. The sequences come from CD4+ or CD8+ T cells sorted from blood, collected in a trial of the OX40 agonist ivuxolimab. The receptor set was obtained from an adult with an advanced solid tumor such as melanoma, head and neck, liver or kidney cancer. The CDR3 runs from the conserved cysteine through the conserved F or W. Fields, in order: clone size, V gene, J gene, D gene, CDR3 DNA, CDR3 protein. The D gene is left open where the match is weak. Part of the rows lack a size; the others show once, few, many or a class for expanded clones.

>.|TRBV19|TRBJ2-2|.
TGTGCCAGTATCAGCGTCCCGAACACCGGGGAGCTGTTTTTT
CASISVPNTGELFF
>.|TRBV6-5|TRBJ2-7|.
TGTGCCAGCAGTTACAGGTCGGGGTCCTACGAGCAGTACTTC
CASSYRSGSYEQYF
>.|TRBV9|TRBJ2-3|TRBD2
TGTGCCAGCAGCGTAGGGGCTAGCGGGGTGCCCCACACAGATACGCAGTATTTT
CASSVGASGVPHTDTQYF
>.|TRBV14|TRBJ2-7|.
TGTGCCAGCAGCCACCAGCCGTACGAGCAGTACTTC
CASSHQPYEQYF
>.|TRBV12-2|TRBJ2-5|.
TGTGCAAGTCGCTTTGGGGGACCTACATTCCAAGAGACCCAGTACTTC
CASRFGGPTFQETQYF
>.|TRBV4-1|TRBJ1-3|.
TGCGCCAGCAGCCAAGGGGGGGCCATCTCTGGAAACACCATATATTTT
CASSQGGAISGNTIYF
>once|TRBV20-1|TRBJ2-5|.
TGCAGTGCGAGGGCCACCACGCCCCAGTACTTC
CSARATTPQYF
>.|TRBV7-2|TRBJ1-6|TRBD1
TGTGCCAGCAGCTCCAGACAGGGCGATTCACCCCTCCACTTT
CASSSRQGDSPLHF
>few|TRBV6-1|TRBJ1-2|TRBD1
TGTGCCAGCAGTGAAGGGACAGGGTCGTTCTATGGCTACACCTTC
CASSEGTGSFYGYTF
>.|TRBV4-3|TRBJ1-5|.
TGCGCCAGCAGCCAAGATACGGCAGGCCATCAGCCCCAGCATTTT
CASSQDTAGHQPQHF
>.|TRBV19|TRBJ1-1|.
TGTGCCAGTAGTATACTAGGGCCCGGGGGGCCCGAAGCTTTCTTT
CASSILGPGGPEAFF
>.|TRBV6-5|TRBJ2-7|TRBD1
TGTGCCAGCATGGGGACAGGTGACTACGAGCAGTACTTC
CASMGTGDYEQYF
>.|TRBV7-9|TRBJ2-7|.
TGTGCCAGCAGCTTCGGAGGGGGGGCTAACTCCTACGAGCAGTACTTC
CASSFGGGANSYEQYF
>.|TRBV6-5|TRBJ2-7|.
TGTGCCAGCAGTTACTCGGAGACCCCCTCCTACGAGCAGTACTTC
CASSYSETPSYEQYF
>.|TRBV7-2|TRBJ2-7|.
TGTGCCAGCAGCTTAGCGGGGGCGGGCCTTATCATTTACGAGCAGTACTTC
CASSLAGAGLIIYEQYF
>.|TRBV6-1|TRBJ2-7|TRBD1
TGTGCCTGCGGACAGGTCTCAATCTACGAGCAGTACTTC
CACGQVSIYEQYF
>.|TRBV6-1|TRBJ1-2|.
TGTGCCAGCAGTGAAGAGGGGAGGGTCGGTGGCTACACCTTC
CASSEEGRVGGYTF
>.|TRBV5-3|TRBJ2-2|TRBD2
TGTGCCAGAAGTTCACTAGCGGGGGGAGGCACCGGGGAGCTGTTTTTT
CARSSLAGGGTGELFF
>.|TRBV7-8|TRBJ1-1|.
TGTGCCAGCAGCTTAACTCTCGAATCGAAAGCTTTCTTT
CASSLTLESKAFF
>.|TRBV19|TRBJ1-5|.
TGTGCCAGTAGTATAGCCAGGTCCAGCAATCAGCCCCAGCATTTT
CASSIARSSNQPQHF
>.|TRBV6-1|TRBJ2-3|.
TGTGCCAGCACCATAAACTGGGGAAGCACAGATACGCAGTATTTT
CASTINWGSTDTQYF
>.|TRBV5-5|TRBJ2-3|TRBD2
TGTGCCAGCAGCCGGGGACTAGTTACTACGCAGTATTTT
CASSRGLVTTQYF
>.|TRBV6-5|TRBJ1-2|TRBD1
TGTGCCAGCAGACCCCGGGACAGGGGTCTCAAAGGCTACACCTTC
CASRPRDRGLKGYTF
>.|TRBV7-2|TRBJ2-5|.
TGTGCCAGCAGCTTAGGGATTGGACAAGAGACCCAGTACTTC
CASSLGIGQETQYF
>few|TRBV2|TRBJ1-1|.
TGTGCCAGCAGTGATAGGGATGTGAGCCCTGAAGCTTTCTTT
CASSDRDVSPEAFF
>.|TRBV19|TRBJ1-1|TRBD1
TGTGCCAGTAGTCAAGACAGGGGAAGGACTGAAGCTTTCTTT
CASSQDRGRTEAFF
>.|TRBV6-1|TRBJ2-1|TRBD2
TGTGCCAGCAGTGTAGACACCGGGACTAGCGGCTACAATGAGCAGTTCTTC
CASSVDTGTSGYNEQFF
>.|TRBV4-1|TRBJ2-5|.
TGCGCCAGCAGCCAAGGACAGGATCGAGAGACCCAGTACTTC
CASSQGQDRETQYF
>.|TRBV9|TRBJ1-3|.
TGTGCCAGCAGCGTGGAGGGAACTGGAAACACCATATATTTT
CASSVEGTGNTIYF
>.|TRBV6-4|TRBJ2-1|.
TGTGCCAGCAGCTCCAACCTTGGGATCGGTGAGCAGTTCTTC
CASSSNLGIGEQFF
>few|TRBV30|TRBJ1-5|.
TGTGCCTGGAGTGTGGGGCGGTCCCAGCATTTT
CAWSVGRSQHF
>few|TRBV20-1|TRBJ1-2|.
TGCAGTGCCCCAAAAGAGGGCGGCTACACCTTC
CSAPKEGGYTF
>.|TRBV12-5|TRBJ2-1|.
TGTGCTAGTGGCTCAGGGGAGTACGAGCAGTTCTTC
CASGSGEYEQFF
>.|TRBV6-6|TRBJ1-1|.
TGTGCCAGCAGTTACGATGGGAACACTGAAGCTTTCTTT
CASSYDGNTEAFF
>.|TRBV2|TRBJ2-7|.
TGTGCCAGCAGTGATAACTACGAGCAGTACTTT
CASSDNYEQYF
>.|TRBV4-3|TRBJ2-3|.
TGCGCCAGCAGCCAAGGAGTATGGACTTCTGGGACAGATACGCAGTATTTT
CASSQGVWTSGTDTQYF
>.|TRBV7-2|TRBJ2-3|.
TGTGCCAGCAGCTTAGACAGGGTGGTTACAGATACGCAGTATTTT
CASSLDRVVTDTQYF
>.|TRBV6-5|TRBJ1-5|.
TGTGCCAGCAGTTACACAGACAATCAGCCCCAGCATTTT
CASSYTDNQPQHF
>.|TRBV5-1|TRBJ1-2|.
TGCGCCAGCAGCTTGTGGGGGGAGCCTAACTATGGCTACACCTTC
CASSLWGEPNYGYTF
>.|TRBV19|TRBJ1-6|.
TGTGCCAGTAGTATCATGGCAGTGATCGATAATTCACCCCTCCACTTT
CASSIMAVIDNSPLHF
>.|TRBV6-5|TRBJ1-2|.
TGTGCCAGCACCAATAATGGGGGGAGCGGCTATGGCTACACCTTC
CASTNNGGSGYGYTF
>once|TRBV11-2|TRBJ1-2|.
TGTGCCAGCAGCTTAGATGACCGCAGGGGTTATGGCTACACCTTC
CASSLDDRRGYGYTF